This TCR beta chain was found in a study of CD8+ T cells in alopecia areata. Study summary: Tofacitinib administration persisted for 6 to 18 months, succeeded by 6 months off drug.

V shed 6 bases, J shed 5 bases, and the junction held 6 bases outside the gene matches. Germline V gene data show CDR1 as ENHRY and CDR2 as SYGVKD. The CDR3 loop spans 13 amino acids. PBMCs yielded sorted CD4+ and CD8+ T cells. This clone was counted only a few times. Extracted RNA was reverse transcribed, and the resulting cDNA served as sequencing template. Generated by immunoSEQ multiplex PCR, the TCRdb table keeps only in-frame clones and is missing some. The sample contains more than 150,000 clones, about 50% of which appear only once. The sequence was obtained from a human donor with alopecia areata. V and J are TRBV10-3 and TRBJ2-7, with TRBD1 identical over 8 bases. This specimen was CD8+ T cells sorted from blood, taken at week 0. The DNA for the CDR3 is TGTGCCATCAGCGAGGACAGGGCCAACGAGCAGTACTTC. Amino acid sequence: CAISEDRANEQYF.